In this sample, the clone carrying this T cell receptor beta chain turned up a few times. This record belongs to a study of beta chain features in type 1 diabetes. V lost 4 bases and J lost 2; bases outside the gene matches: 3. The CDR3 runs 16 residues. CDR1 MGHRA and CDR2 YSYEKL come from the germline V gene. The investigators reverse transcribed all of the isolated RNA, so they sequenced expressed TCRB transcripts. It was found that naive, central memory and regulatory T cell samples averaged about 3.4 million reads. Sequencing used immunoSEQ multiplex PCR; TCRdb keeps in-frame clones, though not all of them. The table lists 200,000 to 250,000 clones, around 9.6% of them singletons.

The chain has TRBV4-1 and TRBJ2-2; 11 bases are shared with TRBD2. The sequence was collected from a woman in her late teens or twenties in good health. Sequencing was carried out using naive CD4+ T cells from blood. CDR3 sequence: CASSRTSGGNTGELFF. The DNA of the CDR3 is TGCGCCAGCAGCCGTACTAGCGGGGGTAACACCGGGGAGCTGTTTTTT.